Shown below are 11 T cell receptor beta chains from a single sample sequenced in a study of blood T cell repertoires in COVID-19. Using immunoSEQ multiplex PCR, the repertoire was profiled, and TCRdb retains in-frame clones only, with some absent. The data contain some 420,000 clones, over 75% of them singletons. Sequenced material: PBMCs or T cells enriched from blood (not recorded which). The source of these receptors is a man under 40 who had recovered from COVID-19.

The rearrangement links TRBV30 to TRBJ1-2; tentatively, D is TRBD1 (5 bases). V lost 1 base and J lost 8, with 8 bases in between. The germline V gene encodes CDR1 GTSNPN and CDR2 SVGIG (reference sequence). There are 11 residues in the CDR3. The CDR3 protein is CAWSDGGGYTF. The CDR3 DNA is TGTGCCTGGAGTGACGGGGGGGGCTACACCTTC.

The CDR3 region is CASRLGGAYEQYF. The CDR3 DNA follows: TGTGCCAGCAGGCTCGGGGGGGCCTACGAGCAGTACTTC. The J gene is TRBJ2-7, the V gene TRBV12-3 or TRBV12-4; 8 bases are shared with TRBD2. J was trimmed by 2 bases and V by 6 bases; bases with no gene match: 3. The CDR3 has 13 amino acids.

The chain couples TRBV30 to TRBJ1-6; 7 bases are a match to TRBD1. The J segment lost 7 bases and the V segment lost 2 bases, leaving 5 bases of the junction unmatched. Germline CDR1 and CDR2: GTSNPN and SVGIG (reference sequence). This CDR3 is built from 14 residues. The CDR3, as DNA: TGTGCCTGGAGTACAGGGGCAGGGAATTCACCCCTCCACTTT. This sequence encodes CAWSTGAGNSPLHF.

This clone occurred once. The CDR3 DNA sequence: TGCAGCGTTGAAGTACAGGGGCGGCGGGAGACCCAGTACTTC. Amino acid sequence: CSVEVQGRRETQYF. The gene calls are TRBV29-1 and TRBJ2-5, with 7 bases aligning to TRBD1. Losses at the gene ends were 1 base for V and 5 bases for J; bases not matched to a gene: 7. Germline values: CDR1 SQVTM, CDR2 ANQGSEA. The CDR3 runs 14 residues.

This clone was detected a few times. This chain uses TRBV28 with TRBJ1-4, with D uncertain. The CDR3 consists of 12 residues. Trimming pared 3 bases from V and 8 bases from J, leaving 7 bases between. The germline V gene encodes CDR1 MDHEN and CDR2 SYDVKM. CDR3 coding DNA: TGTGCCAGCAGTTTGGTGGGCGAAAAACTGTTTTTT. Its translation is CASSLVGEKLFF.

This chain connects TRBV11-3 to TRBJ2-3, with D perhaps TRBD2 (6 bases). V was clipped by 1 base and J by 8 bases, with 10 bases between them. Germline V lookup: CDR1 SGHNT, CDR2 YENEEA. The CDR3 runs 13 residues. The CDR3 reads CASSLGYGGTQYF. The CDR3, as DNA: TGTGCCAGCAGCTTAGGATACGGGGGTACGCAGTATTTT. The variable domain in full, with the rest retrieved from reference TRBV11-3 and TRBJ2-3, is EAGVVQSPRYKIIEKKQPVAFWCNPISGHNTLYWYLQNLGQGPELLIRYENEEAVDDSQLPKDRFSAERLKGVDSTLKIQPAELGDSAVYLCASSLGYGGTQYFGPGTRLTVL.

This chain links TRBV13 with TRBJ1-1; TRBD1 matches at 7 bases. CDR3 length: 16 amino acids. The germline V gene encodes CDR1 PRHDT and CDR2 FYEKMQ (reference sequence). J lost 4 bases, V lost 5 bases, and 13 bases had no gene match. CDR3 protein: CASSDLRRQGRTEAFF. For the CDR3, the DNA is TGTGCCAGCAGCGATTTGCGCAGACAGGGACGCACTGAAGCTTTCTTT.

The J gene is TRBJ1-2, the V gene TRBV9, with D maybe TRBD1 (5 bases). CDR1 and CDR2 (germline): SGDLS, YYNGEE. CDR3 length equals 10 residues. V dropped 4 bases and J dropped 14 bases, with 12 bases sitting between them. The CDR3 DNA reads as TGTGCCAGCAGCCCCCACAGGAATACCTTC. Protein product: CASSPHRNTF.

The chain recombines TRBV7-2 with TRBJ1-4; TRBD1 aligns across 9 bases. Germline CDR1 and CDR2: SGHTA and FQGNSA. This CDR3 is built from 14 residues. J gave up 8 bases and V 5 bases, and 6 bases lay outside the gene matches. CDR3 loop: CASSPRTGEEKLFF. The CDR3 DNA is TGTGCCAGCAGCCCCCGGACAGGGGAAGAAAAACTGTTTTTT.

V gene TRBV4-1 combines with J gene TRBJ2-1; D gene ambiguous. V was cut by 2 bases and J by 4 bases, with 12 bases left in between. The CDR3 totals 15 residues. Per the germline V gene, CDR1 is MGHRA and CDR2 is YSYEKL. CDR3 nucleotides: TGCGCCAGCAGCCAATCTAAGTCGAGTTACAATGAGCAGTTCTTC. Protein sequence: CASSQSKSSYNEQFF.

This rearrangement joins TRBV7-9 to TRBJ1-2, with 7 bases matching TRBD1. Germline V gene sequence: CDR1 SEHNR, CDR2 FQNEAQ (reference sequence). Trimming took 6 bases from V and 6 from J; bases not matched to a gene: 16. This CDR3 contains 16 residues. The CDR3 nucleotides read TGTGCCAGCAGTTTCCCAGCGACAGGGACCCAGGATGGCTACACCTTC. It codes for CASSFPATGTQDGYTF.